These 10 T cell receptor beta chains came from one sample sequenced in a study of OX40 agonist ivuxolimab in advanced cancers. The table came from immunoSEQ multiplex PCR; TCRdb's copy has only in-frame clones and leaves some out. The table includes approximately 60,000 clones, approximately 84% detected once. The input for sequencing was CD4+ or CD8+ T cells sorted from blood, taken in a trial of the OX40 agonist ivuxolimab. The receptors were gathered from an adult with an advanced solid tumor such as melanoma, head and neck, liver or kidney cancer.

This clone was observed a handful of times. V gene TRBV6-6 combines with J gene TRBJ2-7; D is tentatively TRBD1 or TRBD2 (5 bases each). From germline, CDR1 is MNHNY and CDR2 SVGAGI (reference sequence). Trimming removed 7 bases from V and 6 bases from J, with 10 bases in between. The CDR3 length is 11 residues. CDR3 region: CASTWGSEQYF. CDR3 sequence (DNA): TGTGCCAGCACCTGGGGGTCCGAGCAGTACTTC.

The table lists this clone with a count of one. V gene TRBV11-3 combines with J gene TRBJ2-7; TRBD1 is a possible D gene (5 bases). There are 15 residues in the CDR3. Looked up from germline, CDR1 is SGHNT and CDR2 is YENEEA. Trimming removed 5 bases at V and 4 bases at J, with 18 bases between. The CDR3 loop is CASSQAKYRRYEQYF. The CDR3 nucleotides are TGTGCCAGCAGCCAAGCCAAGTACAGGCGATACGAGCAGTACTTC.

This clone appeared a single time. V is TRBV11-3 and J is TRBJ2-7; 10 bases are a match to TRBD2. The V and J ends lost 3 bases and 0 bases, in that order; junction bases with no gene match: 2. The CDR3 has 15 amino acids. Germline CDR1 is SGHNT and CDR2 is YENEEA. CDR3 residues: CASSLASGSSYEQYF. The CDR3 DNA follows: TGTGCCAGCAGCTTGGCTAGCGGGAGCTCCTACGAGCAGTACTTC.

The chain is built from TRBV29-1 and TRBJ2-5; 9 bases fit TRBD1. The junction had 2 bases not matched to a gene; V was cut back by 4 bases and J by 5 bases. The CDR3 runs 12 residues. CDR1 is SQVTM, CDR2 ANQGSEA, per germline. Written as DNA, the CDR3 is TGCAGCGTTGCGACAGGGGGGGAGACCCAGTACTTC. Protein: CSVATGGETQYF.

This chain links TRBV2 with TRBJ2-3; TRBD2 might be the D (6 bases). The CDR3 is 16 amino acids. The V gene lost 5 bases and the J gene lost 0 bases, with 15 bases spanning the gap. CDR1 and CDR2 (germline): SNHLY, FYNNEI. The CDR3 coding sequence is TGTGCCAGCAGTACCCTACTAGCAGATAGCACAGATACGCAGTATTTT. This translates into CASSTLLADSTDTQYF. The full variable domain, rest sourced from reference TRBV2 and TRBJ2-3, is EPEVTQTPSHQVTQMGQEVILRCVPISNHLYFYWYRQILGQKVEFLVSFYNNEISEKSEIFDDQFSVERPDGSNFTLKIRSTKLEDSAMYFCASSTLLADSTDTQYFGPGTRLTVL.

This chain connects TRBV2 to TRBJ1-4; D not certain. The CDR3 has 14 amino acids. The V end was cut by 6 bases, the J end by 4 bases, with 12 bases between. In germline, CDR1 is SNHLY, CDR2 FYNNEI. The CDR3 region is CASRNREINEKLFF. CDR3 DNA: TGTGCCAGCAGAAACCGGGAAATTAATGAAAAACTGTTTTTT.

The rearrangement links TRBV7-2 to TRBJ1-2; 9 nucleotides line up with TRBD1. This CDR3 region has 18 residues. Per germline, CDR1 SGHTA and CDR2 FQGNSA. The ends lost 3 bases at V and 0 bases at J; junction bases unmatched: 11. In DNA, the CDR3 is TGTGCCAGCAGCTTGTTGACAGGGGGGACTCCACCTAACTATGGCTACACCTTC. Translated: CASSLLTGGTPPNYGYTF.

The chain carries TRBV11-2 and TRBJ1-2; 9 bases map to TRBD1. The V gene end was trimmed by 5 bases and the J gene end by 3 bases; junction bases not matched to a gene: 1. The CDR3 is 13 amino acids. The germline V gene encodes CDR1 SGHAT and CDR2 FQNNGV. The DNA for the CDR3 is TGTGCCAGCAGCCGGGACAGGGACTATGGCTACACCTTC. It codes for CASSRDRDYGYTF.

The chain's CDR3 is CASSAVSVYEQYF. Written as DNA, the CDR3 is TGTGCCAGCAGTGCCGTGAGTGTCTACGAGCAGTACTTC. J is TRBJ2-7 and V is TRBV6-6, with D unclear. The ends were cut back, 5 bases at V and 3 bases at J, with 11 bases in the middle. Germline-derived CDR1 and CDR2 are MNHNY and SVGAGI (reference sequence). The CDR3 spans 13 residues.

The chain links TRBV6-5 to TRBJ2-2; 7 positions agree with TRBD2. Trimming removed 0 bases from V and 4 bases from J; junction bases left unmatched: 5. The CDR3 contains 16 residues. The V gene's germline CDR1 is MNHEY and CDR2 SVGAGI. CDR3 region: CASSYSGGRITGELFF. Written as DNA, the CDR3 is TGTGCCAGCAGTTACTCCGGGGGGAGAATCACCGGGGAGCTGTTTTTT.